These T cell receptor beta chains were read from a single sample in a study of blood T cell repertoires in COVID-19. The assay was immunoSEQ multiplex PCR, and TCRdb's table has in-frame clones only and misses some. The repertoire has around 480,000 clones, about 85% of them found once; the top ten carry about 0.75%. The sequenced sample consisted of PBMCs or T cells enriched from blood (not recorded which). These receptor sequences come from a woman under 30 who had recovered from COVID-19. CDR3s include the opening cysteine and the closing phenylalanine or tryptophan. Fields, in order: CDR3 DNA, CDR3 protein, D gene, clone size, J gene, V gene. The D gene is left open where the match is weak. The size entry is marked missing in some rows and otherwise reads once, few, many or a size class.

cdr3_nt: TGTGCCGGCTTCCGCGGCGGTAGCGGGGGTTACGAGCAGTACTTC
cdr3_aa: CAGFRGGSGGYEQYF
d_call: TRBD2
clone_size: -
j_call: TRBJ2-7
v_call: TRBV2

cdr3_nt: TGTGCCAGCAGCTCTACCCTGACAGGGGGCCGCGGGGATACGCAGTATTTT
cdr3_aa: CASSSTLTGGRGDTQYF
d_call: TRBD1
clone_size: -
j_call: TRBJ2-3
v_call: TRBV5-6

cdr3_nt: TGTGCCATCAGGCCTCTACTAGACACCGGGGAGCTGTTTTTT
cdr3_aa: CAIRPLLDTGELFF
d_call: -
clone_size: -
j_call: TRBJ2-2
v_call: TRBV10-3

cdr3_nt: TGCGCCAGCAGCTCTAGCGGGGGCCCTAGCACAGATACGCAGTATTTT
cdr3_aa: CASSSSGGPSTDTQYF
d_call: TRBD2
clone_size: -
j_call: TRBJ2-3
v_call: TRBV5-1

cdr3_nt: TGTGCCTCAAGCCCAGGGGGGCGAATGGAGACCCAGTACTTC
cdr3_aa: CASSPGGRMETQYF
d_call: -
clone_size: -
j_call: TRBJ2-5
v_call: TRBV19

cdr3_nt: TGTGCCAGCACCTCCTCGCGGGGGGTCGAAGCTTTCTTT
cdr3_aa: CASTSSRGVEAFF
d_call: -
clone_size: -
j_call: TRBJ1-1
v_call: TRBV6-5

cdr3_nt: TGTGCCAGCAGCTCTGGGGGGGCTCCTTGGGCCACTGAAGCTTTCTTT
cdr3_aa: CASSSGGAPWATEAFF
d_call: -
clone_size: -
j_call: TRBJ1-1
v_call: TRBV13

cdr3_nt: TGTGCCAGCAGCCCACAACAGCCGCCCCAGCATTTT
cdr3_aa: CASSPQQPPQHF
d_call: -
clone_size: -
j_call: TRBJ1-5
v_call: TRBV9

cdr3_nt: TGTGCCAGCAGTCGCCAGCGGGGGGATCGCTACGAGCAGTACTTC
cdr3_aa: CASSRQRGDRYEQYF
d_call: TRBD2
clone_size: once
j_call: TRBJ2-7
v_call: TRBV6-5

cdr3_nt: TGCGCCAGCAGCTTGAGGACAGGGGACCTCAATGAGCAGTTCTTC
cdr3_aa: CASSLRTGDLNEQFF
d_call: TRBD1
clone_size: -
j_call: TRBJ2-1
v_call: TRBV5-1

cdr3_nt: TGTGCCAGCACCAAGGGGCCCAAGTACGAGCAGTACTTC
cdr3_aa: CASTKGPKYEQYF
d_call: -
clone_size: -
j_call: TRBJ2-7
v_call: TRBV28

cdr3_nt: TGTGCCAGTAGTATAGGGACAGGGCCCGTTGAAGCTTTCTTT
cdr3_aa: CASSIGTGPVEAFF
d_call: TRBD1
clone_size: -
j_call: TRBJ1-1
v_call: TRBV19

cdr3_nt: TGTGCCAGCAGTATCCAGGGGACGCCTGATGAAGCTTTCTTT
cdr3_aa: CASSIQGTPDEAFF
d_call: -
clone_size: -
j_call: TRBJ1-1
v_call: TRBV2

cdr3_nt: TGTGCCAGCAGCCCGGACAGGGGCATTTCCTACGAGCAGTACTTC
cdr3_aa: CASSPDRGISYEQYF
d_call: TRBD1
clone_size: -
j_call: TRBJ2-7
v_call: TRBV6-5

cdr3_nt: TGTGCCACCAGTGTAGGGGAGGGTGAAGCTTTCTTT
cdr3_aa: CATSVGEGEAFF
d_call: -
clone_size: -
j_call: TRBJ1-1
v_call: TRBV24-1

cdr3_nt: TGTGCCAGCAGTTTATCGGGGAAACACGAGCAGTACTTC
cdr3_aa: CASSLSGKHEQYF
d_call: -
clone_size: -
j_call: TRBJ2-7
v_call: TRBV12-3/TRBV12-4

cdr3_nt: TGTGCCAGCAGTGATGTGATCAGGGCCCCTGGAAACACCATATATTTT
cdr3_aa: CASSDVIRAPGNTIYF
d_call: -
clone_size: -
j_call: TRBJ1-3
v_call: TRBV2

cdr3_nt: TGTGCCAGCAGCGCCCGGGACTCCTCCTACAATGAGCAGTTCTTC
cdr3_aa: CASSARDSSYNEQFF
d_call: -
clone_size: -
j_call: TRBJ2-1
v_call: TRBV9

cdr3_nt: TGTGCCAGCAGCCGAGGACAGGGGGAGACCCAGTACTTC
cdr3_aa: CASSRGQGETQYF
d_call: TRBD1
clone_size: -
j_call: TRBJ2-5
v_call: TRBV4-2

cdr3_nt: TGTGCCAGCAGTCAGGGTGTGACCTACAATGAGCAGTTCTTC
cdr3_aa: CASSQGVTYNEQFF
d_call: -
clone_size: -
j_call: TRBJ2-1
v_call: TRBV28

cdr3_nt: TGTGCCAGCAGCTTTCCCCAGGCCTTTGACTACGAGCAGTACTTC
cdr3_aa: CASSFPQAFDYEQYF
d_call: -
clone_size: once
j_call: TRBJ2-7
v_call: TRBV7-9

cdr3_nt: TGCGCCAGCAGCCCTACAGGGGGAGTGGGCACTGAAGCTTTCTTT
cdr3_aa: CASSPTGGVGTEAFF
d_call: TRBD1
clone_size: -
j_call: TRBJ1-1
v_call: TRBV5-1

cdr3_nt: TGCAGTGCTAGTTATTCAGGGGGCCGGGGCACTGAAGCTTTCTTT
cdr3_aa: CSASYSGGRGTEAFF
d_call: TRBD1
clone_size: -
j_call: TRBJ1-1
v_call: TRBV20-1

cdr3_nt: TGTGCCAGTCGTTCTCAGGGTTTTAGCAATCAGCCCCAGCATTTT
cdr3_aa: CASRSQGFSNQPQHF
d_call: -
clone_size: -
j_call: TRBJ1-5
v_call: TRBV19

cdr3_nt: TGCGCCAGCAGCTTGGCCGTAGGGGGTAACTATGGCTACACCTTC
cdr3_aa: CASSLAVGGNYGYTF
d_call: -
clone_size: -
j_call: TRBJ1-2
v_call: TRBV5-1

cdr3_nt: TGTGCCAGCAGTGAATGGGGGGTAGGCACAGATACGCAGTATTTT
cdr3_aa: CASSEWGVGTDTQYF
d_call: -
clone_size: -
j_call: TRBJ2-3
v_call: TRBV2

cdr3_nt: TGTGCCAGCAGCTTAGGTAACACGGAGCAGTTCTTC
cdr3_aa: CASSLGNTEQFF
d_call: -
clone_size: -
j_call: TRBJ2-1
v_call: TRBV7-9

cdr3_nt: TGTGCCAGCGCTAGGGGGACAGGCCGTAACTATGGCTACACCTTC
cdr3_aa: CASARGTGRNYGYTF
d_call: TRBD1
clone_size: -
j_call: TRBJ1-2
v_call: TRBV2

cdr3_nt: TGTGCCAGCAGCCCACGGACTAGCGGGGACACAGATACGCAGTATTTT
cdr3_aa: CASSPRTSGDTDTQYF
d_call: TRBD2
clone_size: -
j_call: TRBJ2-3
v_call: TRBV7-8

cdr3_nt: TGTGCCTGGAGTAAGGGGACAGGGGTCGAGCAGTACTTC
cdr3_aa: CAWSKGTGVEQYF
d_call: TRBD1
clone_size: -
j_call: TRBJ2-7
v_call: TRBV30

cdr3_nt: TGTGCCAGCAGCTCACCAGACATTCAGTACTTC
cdr3_aa: CASSSPDIQYF
d_call: -
clone_size: -
j_call: TRBJ2-4
v_call: TRBV7-2

cdr3_nt: TGTGCCTGGAGTGCCGACAGTTTCTATGGCTACACCTTC
cdr3_aa: CAWSADSFYGYTF
d_call: -
clone_size: -
j_call: TRBJ1-2
v_call: TRBV30

cdr3_nt: TGCAGCGAGAGTAGGGGGCCCAACTATGGCTACACCTTC
cdr3_aa: CSESRGPNYGYTF
d_call: TRBD1
clone_size: -
j_call: TRBJ1-2
v_call: TRBV29-1

cdr3_nt: TGTGCCAGCGGCGCACAGGGATATGGGGCCAACGTCCTGACTTTC
cdr3_aa: CASGAQGYGANVLTF
d_call: -
clone_size: once
j_call: TRBJ2-6
v_call: TRBV28

cdr3_nt: TGTGCCTCGGGAGGAAGCAGGGGTAGCTCCTACGAGCAGTACTTC
cdr3_aa: CASGGSRGSSYEQYF
d_call: -
clone_size: -
j_call: TRBJ2-7
v_call: TRBV7-8

cdr3_nt: TGCGCCAGCAGCCCGACAGGGACCTACAATGAGCAGTTCTTC
cdr3_aa: CASSPTGTYNEQFF
d_call: TRBD1
clone_size: -
j_call: TRBJ2-1
v_call: TRBV5-1

cdr3_nt: TGTGCCTGGAGTGTACGAGGAGCAGGGGAAAAACTGTTTTTT
cdr3_aa: CAWSVRGAGEKLFF
d_call: -
clone_size: -
j_call: TRBJ1-4
v_call: TRBV30

cdr3_nt: TGTGCCAGCAGCTTAGGCCCAGGAATTGGCTACACCTTC
cdr3_aa: CASSLGPGIGYTF
d_call: -
clone_size: -
j_call: TRBJ1-2
v_call: TRBV11-2

cdr3_nt: TGTGCCACCAGCAGAGTACAGCCCGGGGAGCTGTTTTTT
cdr3_aa: CATSRVQPGELFF
d_call: -
clone_size: -
j_call: TRBJ2-2
v_call: TRBV15

cdr3_nt: TGTGCCAGCAGTGTAGGAGGCGCCGAGACCCAGTACTTC
cdr3_aa: CASSVGGAETQYF
d_call: -
clone_size: -
j_call: TRBJ2-5
v_call: TRBV2

cdr3_nt: TGTGCCTGGAGCAGAGACGGACTACCGAACACTGAAGCTTTCTTT
cdr3_aa: CAWSRDGLPNTEAFF
d_call: -
clone_size: -
j_call: TRBJ1-1
v_call: TRBV30

cdr3_nt: TGTGCCAGCAGTTTGTGGGGGGACACCGGGGAGCTGTTTTTT
cdr3_aa: CASSLWGDTGELFF
d_call: -
clone_size: -
j_call: TRBJ2-2
v_call: TRBV11-2

cdr3_nt: TGCAGTGCTACCCAGCGGGGAGAGCAGTTCTTC
cdr3_aa: CSATQRGEQFF
d_call: TRBD2
clone_size: few
j_call: TRBJ2-1
v_call: TRBV20-1

cdr3_nt: TGTGCCAGTGTACAGGGGTGGGACTATGGCTACACCTTC
cdr3_aa: CASVQGWDYGYTF
d_call: TRBD1
clone_size: -
j_call: TRBJ1-2
v_call: TRBV28

cdr3_nt: TGCAGCGTTGTTGGGGACTTCTATGGCTACACCTTC
cdr3_aa: CSVVGDFYGYTF
d_call: -
clone_size: -
j_call: TRBJ1-2
v_call: TRBV29-1

cdr3_nt: TGTGCCAGTAGTATAAGGGGGCGAATGGAAGCTTTCTTT
cdr3_aa: CASSIRGRMEAFF
d_call: TRBD1
clone_size: -
j_call: TRBJ1-1
v_call: TRBV19

cdr3_nt: TGTGCCAGCACCCTAGGGTCCAGGGTTGACAATGAGCAGTTCTTC
cdr3_aa: CASTLGSRVDNEQFF
d_call: -
clone_size: -
j_call: TRBJ2-1
v_call: TRBV5-4

cdr3_nt: TGCGCCAGCAGCCAGCGCGGAATTCAGGGGGTAGCGAATTCACCCCTCCACTTT
cdr3_aa: CASSQRGIQGVANSPLHF
d_call: TRBD1
clone_size: -
j_call: TRBJ1-6
v_call: TRBV4-1

cdr3_nt: TGTGCCAGCACCGGACAGGGTAGATTACAGCCCCAGCATTTT
cdr3_aa: CASTGQGRLQPQHF
d_call: TRBD1
clone_size: -
j_call: TRBJ1-5
v_call: TRBV6-6

cdr3_nt: TGTGCCAGCAGTTCGGAGGGGCGGTGGTATTTT
cdr3_aa: CASSSEGRWYF
d_call: -
clone_size: -
j_call: TRBJ2-3
v_call: TRBV27

cdr3_nt: TGTGCCTGGAGAGGGGGAGTGAACACTGAAGCTTTCTTT
cdr3_aa: CAWRGGVNTEAFF
d_call: -
clone_size: -
j_call: TRBJ1-1
v_call: TRBV30

cdr3_nt: TGTGCCAGTAGTATTGGAGAAACTGGAAACACCATATATTTT
cdr3_aa: CASSIGETGNTIYF
d_call: -
clone_size: -
j_call: TRBJ1-3
v_call: TRBV19

cdr3_nt: TGTGCCAGCGGGGGGGAAGAAGATGAAAAACTGTTTTTT
cdr3_aa: CASGGEEDEKLFF
d_call: -
clone_size: -
j_call: TRBJ1-4
v_call: TRBV3-1/TRBV3-2

cdr3_nt: TGTGCCAGCAACCGGGACTTAACTGATTGGGAGACCCAGTACTTC
cdr3_aa: CASNRDLTDWETQYF
d_call: -
clone_size: -
j_call: TRBJ2-5
v_call: TRBV5-4

cdr3_nt: TGTGCCAGCAGTGAGGAGCATACTTCTGTCTACACCTTC
cdr3_aa: CASSEEHTSVYTF
d_call: -
clone_size: once
j_call: TRBJ1-2
v_call: TRBV2

cdr3_nt: TGCGCCAGCAGCTTTACTGTGGAACAGGGGGCCTATGGCTACACCTTC
cdr3_aa: CASSFTVEQGAYGYTF
d_call: TRBD1
clone_size: -
j_call: TRBJ1-2
v_call: TRBV5-1

cdr3_nt: TGCGCCAGCAGCCTGATGCGACAGGGGGCAACTAATGAAAAACTGTTTTTT
cdr3_aa: CASSLMRQGATNEKLFF
d_call: TRBD1
clone_size: -
j_call: TRBJ1-4
v_call: TRBV4-1

cdr3_nt: TGCAGCACCCGGGACAGGGGGAGGAATGAGCAGTTCTTC
cdr3_aa: CSTRDRGRNEQFF
d_call: TRBD1
clone_size: -
j_call: TRBJ2-1
v_call: TRBV29-1

cdr3_nt: TGTGCCAGCAGCCAAGACAGTAGCCGGGGGACCCAGTACTTC
cdr3_aa: CASSQDSSRGTQYF
d_call: -
clone_size: few
j_call: TRBJ2-5
v_call: TRBV3-1/TRBV3-2

cdr3_nt: TGTGCCATCAGTGAGTCGGCCCAAGAAAATGAAAAACTGTTTTTT
cdr3_aa: CAISESAQENEKLFF
d_call: -
clone_size: -
j_call: TRBJ1-4
v_call: TRBV10-3